This T cell receptor beta chain is from a study of vaccination and CD4 T cells after COVID-19. Per germline, CDR1 LNHDA and CDR2 SQIVND (reference sequence). The V and J ends lost 9 bases and 4 bases respectively, with 16 bases between them. The CDR3 loop spans 14 amino acids. The Oncomine TCR Beta short-read assay was applied to DNA of cultured CD4+ T cells. Cultures of CD4+ T cells served as the source for extracting genomic DNA. TCRdb redid the calling of the PCR reads with MiXCR, one entry per CDR3 protein. The table includes some 7,100 distinct CDR3 sequences, approximately 74% detected once. Treatment in this sample: approximately 9-day PBMC culture with coronavirus spike peptide pools or control peptides (ViraFEST assay). This clonotype was counted between two and nine times. The target antigen is unknown.

Material: CD4+ T cells from blood, cultured in vitro. The J gene is TRBJ1-5, the V gene TRBV19; D is perhaps TRBD1 (6 bases). This TCR was sampled from a human donor who had recovered from COVID-19. The CDR3 DNA reads TGTGCCAGCACGAGGCAGGGGACTAATCAGCCCCAGCATTTT. Amino acids: CASTRQGTNQPQHF.